This paragraph covers one TCR beta chain sequence. The entry originates in a study of blood T cell repertoires in COVID-19. Study details: Samples representing acute and convalescent COVID-19 were sourced from the United States, Italy and Spain. PBMCs, B-cell-depleted T cells, or T cells were the source of the cDNA or gDNA that made up the material.

As processed by the authors: By means of reference gene primer amplification, nucleated cell counts were estimated. Repertoires were generated with immunoSEQ multiplex PCR, while TCRdb's copy carries only in-frame clones and drops some. V, J and clone size are those of that table, while D and trimming were read from the DNA. Of approximately 110,000 clones listed, 85% are singletons. The CDR3 sequence is 13 residues long. Deletions cut 4 bases from V and 1 base from J, with 8 bases between. Germline CDR1 SGHNT, CDR2 YYREEE (reference sequence). This chain joins TRBV5-4 and TRBJ1-1; D remains ambiguous. Specimen: peripheral blood. This sequence originates from a human donor in a cohort sampled during active COVID-19. CDR3 coding DNA: TGTGCCAGCAGCCCGGGATCGAACACTGAAGCTTTCTTT. Encoded protein: CASSPGSNTEAFF.